Listed below are T cell receptor beta chains from one sample, sequenced in a study of breast tumors, draining lymph nodes, adjacent tissues. TCRdb independently ran MiXCR on the multiplex PCR reads; one entry per CDR3 protein. This repertoire shows around 100,000 distinct CDR3 sequences, 21% found once; its top ten account for more than 0.9%. Sequencing was performed on axillary lymph node tissue. Receptors originate from a female donor with breast cancer. Some clones in this sample may be carry-over from other donors' samples. CDR3s include the opening cysteine and the closing phenylalanine or tryptophan.

>TRBV18|TRBJ2-1
CASSPGLANEQFF
>TRBV20-1|TRBJ1-2
CSASTGDYGYTF
>TRBV28|TRBJ1-4
CASQPYATNEKLFF
>TRBV5-5|TRBJ1-4
CASSPQGGAEKLFF
>TRBV9|TRBJ2-5
CASSLHQERGETQYF
>TRBV6-5|TRBJ2-1
CASRRGQASYNEQFF
>TRBV6-5|TRBJ1-2
CASSRQGRSYGYTF
>TRBV20-1|TRBJ2-7
CSARDVEWGLAYEQYF
>TRBV6-1|TRBJ2-7
CASTALDRSEQYF
>TRBV6-5|TRBJ1-6
CASSDRLRSYNSPLHF
>TRBV28|TRBJ1-5
CASSLGVTVNQPQHF
>TRBV20-1|TRBJ2-7
CSAREVAGAREQYF
>TRBV18|TRBJ2-7
CASSPGQSSYEQYF
>TRBV6-1|TRBJ2-3
CASSPGLLTDTQYF
>TRBV19|TRBJ1-2
CASSRGPGGYTF
>TRBV15|TRBJ2-7
CATSRLAGGRYEQYF
>TRBV7-8|TRBJ2-2
CASSLVLSPPEGNTGELFF
>TRBV19|TRBJ1-3
CASSTEIGHSGNTIYF
>TRBV15|TRBJ1-5
CATYSGQPQHF
>TRBV4-2|TRBJ1-3
CASSQDKGSRNTIYF
>TRBV9|TRBJ1-4
CASSPWEEGNEKLFF
>TRBV7-2|TRBJ1-1
CASSLKGGAGTEAFF
>TRBV4-1|TRBJ2-7
CASSQGGGGAYEQYF
>TRBV11-2|TRBJ2-1
CASTEGGNNEQFF
>TRBV2|TRBJ2-7
CASSTGTSGYEQYF
>TRBV6-1|TRBJ2-1
CASSERYNEQFF
>TRBV20-1|TRBJ2-7
CSAKGGEAGVFYEQYF
>TRBV5-1|TRBJ1-2
CASSLEGTGGGYTF
>TRBV5-1|TRBJ2-1
CASSLGIKTGTDEQFF
>TRBV18|TRBJ1-1
CASSPTDLLTAFF
>TRBV29-1|TRBJ1-4
CSVYWTGGEKLFF
>TRBV24-1|TRBJ1-5
CATGTGNQPQHF
>TRBV11-2|TRBJ2-1
CASSRTNSYNEQFF
>TRBV7-3|TRBJ1-6
CASSSTGQNSPLHF
>TRBV4-2|TRBJ1-2
CASSPITGNYGYTF
>TRBV12-3/TRBV12-4|TRBJ1-2
CASSSRDSYGYTF
>TRBV2|TRBJ1-1
CAPRREGQGAPATEAFF
>TRBV5-1|TRBJ2-7
CASSLEGRAEQYF
>TRBV3-1|TRBJ1-4
CASSQGLPGEKLFF
>TRBV2|TRBJ2-3
CASSDSGPSTDTQYF
>TRBV19|TRBJ2-1
CASSIGGLGNEQFF
>TRBV2|TRBJ2-2
CASSVRGANTGELFF
>TRBV2|TRBJ1-5
CASRGGGTGSRPQHF
>TRBV9|TRBJ2-2
CASSPRDPTTGELFF
>TRBV10-2|TRBJ1-6
CATNRGGLNSPLHF